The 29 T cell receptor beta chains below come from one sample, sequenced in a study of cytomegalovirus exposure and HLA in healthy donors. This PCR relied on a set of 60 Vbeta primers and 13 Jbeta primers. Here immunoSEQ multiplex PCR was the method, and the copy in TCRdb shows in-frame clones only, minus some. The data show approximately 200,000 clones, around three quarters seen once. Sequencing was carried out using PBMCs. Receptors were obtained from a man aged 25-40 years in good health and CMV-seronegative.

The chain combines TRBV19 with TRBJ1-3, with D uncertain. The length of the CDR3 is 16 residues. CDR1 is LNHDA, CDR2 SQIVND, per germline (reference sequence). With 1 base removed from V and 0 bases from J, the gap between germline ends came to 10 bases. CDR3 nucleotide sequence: TGTGCCAGTAGTATAGGGCAGTCAAGCTCTGGAAACACCATATATTTT. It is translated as CASSIGQSSSGNTIYF.

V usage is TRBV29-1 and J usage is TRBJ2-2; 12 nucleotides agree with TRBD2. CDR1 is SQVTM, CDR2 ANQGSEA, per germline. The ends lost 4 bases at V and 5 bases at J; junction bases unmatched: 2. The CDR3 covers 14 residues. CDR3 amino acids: CSVVLAGGTGELFF. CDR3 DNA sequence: TGCAGCGTTGTTCTAGCGGGAGGGACCGGGGAGCTGTTTTTT.

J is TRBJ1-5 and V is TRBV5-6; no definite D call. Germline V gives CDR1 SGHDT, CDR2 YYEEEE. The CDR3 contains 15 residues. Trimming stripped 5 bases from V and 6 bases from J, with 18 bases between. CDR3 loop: CASSFRAQVTQPQHF. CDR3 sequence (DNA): TGTGCCAGCAGTTTCCGCGCCCAGGTCACTCAGCCCCAGCATTTT.

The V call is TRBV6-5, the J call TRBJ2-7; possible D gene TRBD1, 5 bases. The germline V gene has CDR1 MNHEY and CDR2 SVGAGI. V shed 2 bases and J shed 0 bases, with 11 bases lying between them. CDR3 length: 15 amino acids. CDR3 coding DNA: TGTGCCAGCAGTTACGGGGCGGCGAGCTCCTACGAGCAGTACTTC. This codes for CASSYGAASSYEQYF.

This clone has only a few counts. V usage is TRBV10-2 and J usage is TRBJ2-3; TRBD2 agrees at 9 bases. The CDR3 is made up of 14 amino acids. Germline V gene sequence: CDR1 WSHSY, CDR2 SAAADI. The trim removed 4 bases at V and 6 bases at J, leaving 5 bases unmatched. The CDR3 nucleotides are TGCGCCAGCAGTGCGGCGGGAGGGTTTGATACGCAGTATTTT. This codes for CASSAAGGFDTQYF.

The CDR3 spells CASSLGPDGYTF. CDR3 bases: TGTGCCAGCAGCTTGGGTCCAGATGGCTACACCTTC. V usage is TRBV5-4 and J usage is TRBJ1-2; D unclear. Germline assignment: CDR1 SGHNT and CDR2 YYREEE (reference sequence). This CDR3 is 12 amino acids long. Deletions cut 0 bases from V and 6 bases from J, with 6 bases between.

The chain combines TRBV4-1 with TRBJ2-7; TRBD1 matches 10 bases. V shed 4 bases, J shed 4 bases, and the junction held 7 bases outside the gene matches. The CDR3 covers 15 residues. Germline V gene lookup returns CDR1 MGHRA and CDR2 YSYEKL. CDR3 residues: CASSPTDRGRYEQYF. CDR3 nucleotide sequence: TGCGCCAGCAGCCCCACGGACAGGGGGAGGTACGAGCAGTACTTC.

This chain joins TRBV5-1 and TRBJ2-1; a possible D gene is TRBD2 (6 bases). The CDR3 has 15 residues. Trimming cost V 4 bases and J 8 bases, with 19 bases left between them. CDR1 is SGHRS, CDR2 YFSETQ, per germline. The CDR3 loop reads CASSILAATTYEQFF. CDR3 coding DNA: TGCGCCAGCAGCATATTAGCGGCCACCACGTATGAGCAGTTCTTC.

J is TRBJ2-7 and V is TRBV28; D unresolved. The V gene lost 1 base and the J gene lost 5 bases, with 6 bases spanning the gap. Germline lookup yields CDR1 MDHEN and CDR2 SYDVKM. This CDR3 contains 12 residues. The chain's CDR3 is CASSLSSHEQYF. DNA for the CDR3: TGTGCCAGCAGTTTATCGTCCCACGAGCAGTACTTC.

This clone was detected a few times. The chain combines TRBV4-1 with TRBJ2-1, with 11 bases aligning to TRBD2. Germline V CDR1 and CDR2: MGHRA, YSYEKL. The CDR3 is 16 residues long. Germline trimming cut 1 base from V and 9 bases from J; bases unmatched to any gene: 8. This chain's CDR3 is CASSQVRLAGKGEQFF. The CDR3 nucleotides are TGCGCCAGCAGCCAAGTGCGACTAGCGGGAAAGGGTGAGCAGTTCTTC.

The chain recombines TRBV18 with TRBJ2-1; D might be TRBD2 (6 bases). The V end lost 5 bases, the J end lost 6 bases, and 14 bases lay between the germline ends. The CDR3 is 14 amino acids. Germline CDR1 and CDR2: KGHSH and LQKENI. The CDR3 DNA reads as TGTGCCAGCTCAGGAGGGAGTACTCGCAATGAGCAGTTCTTC. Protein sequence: CASSGGSTRNEQFF.

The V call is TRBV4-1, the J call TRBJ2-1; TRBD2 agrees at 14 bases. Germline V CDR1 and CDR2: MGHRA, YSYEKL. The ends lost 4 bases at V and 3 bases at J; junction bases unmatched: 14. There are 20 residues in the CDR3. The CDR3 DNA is TGCGCCAGCAGCCCGCCTCCCGGGACTAGCGGGAGTAAGGGCTACAATGAGCAGTTCTTC. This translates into CASSPPPGTSGSKGYNEQFF.

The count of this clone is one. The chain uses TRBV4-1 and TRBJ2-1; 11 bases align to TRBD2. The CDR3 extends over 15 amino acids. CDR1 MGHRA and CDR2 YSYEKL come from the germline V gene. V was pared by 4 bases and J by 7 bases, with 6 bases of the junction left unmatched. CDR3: CASSPGLAELNEQFF. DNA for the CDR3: TGCGCCAGCAGCCCGGGACTAGCGGAACTTAATGAGCAGTTCTTC.

The CDR3 spells CASSPPSSGEYNEQFF. The CDR3 DNA sequence: TGTGCCAGCTCACCACCGTCTAGCGGAGAGTACAATGAGCAGTTCTTC. This sequence joins TRBV18 and TRBJ2-1; 7 bases agree with TRBD2. V gave up 0 bases and J gave up 4 bases; unmatched junction bases: 6. The CDR3 is 16 residues long. Germline V gene lookup returns CDR1 KGHSH and CDR2 LQKENI.

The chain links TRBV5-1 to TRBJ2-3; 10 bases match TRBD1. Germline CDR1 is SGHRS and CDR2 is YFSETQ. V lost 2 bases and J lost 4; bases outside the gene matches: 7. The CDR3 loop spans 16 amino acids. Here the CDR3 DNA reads TGCGCCAGCAGCTTTCCCGGGACAGGGGTTTCAGATACGCAGTATTTT. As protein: CASSFPGTGVSDTQYF.

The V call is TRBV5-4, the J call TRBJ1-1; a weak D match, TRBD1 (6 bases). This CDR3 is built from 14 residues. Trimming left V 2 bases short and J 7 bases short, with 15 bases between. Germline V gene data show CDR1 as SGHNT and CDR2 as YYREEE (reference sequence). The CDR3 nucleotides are TGTGCCAGCAGCTTCTTAGGGACATCGGTTGAAGCTTTCTTT. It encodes CASSFLGTSVEAFF.

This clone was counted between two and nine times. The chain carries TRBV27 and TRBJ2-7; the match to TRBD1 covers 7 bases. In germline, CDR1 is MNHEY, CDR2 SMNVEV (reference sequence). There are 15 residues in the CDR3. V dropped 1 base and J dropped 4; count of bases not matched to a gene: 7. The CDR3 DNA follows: TGTGCCAGCAGTTTATGGGGACAGCAACCGTACGAGCAGTACTTC. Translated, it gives CASSLWGQQPYEQYF.

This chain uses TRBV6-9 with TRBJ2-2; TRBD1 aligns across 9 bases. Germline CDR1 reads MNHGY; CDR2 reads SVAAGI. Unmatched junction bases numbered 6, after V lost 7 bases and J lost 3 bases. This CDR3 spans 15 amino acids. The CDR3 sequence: CASIDRDRDTGELFF. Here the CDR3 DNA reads TGTGCCAGCATAGACCGGGACAGGGACACCGGGGAGCTGTTTTTT.

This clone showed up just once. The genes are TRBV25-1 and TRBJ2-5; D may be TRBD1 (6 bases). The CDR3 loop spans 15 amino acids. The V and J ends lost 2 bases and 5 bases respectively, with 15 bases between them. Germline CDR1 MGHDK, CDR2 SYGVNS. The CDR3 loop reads CASSEGGDFSETQYF. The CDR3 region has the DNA TGTGCCAGCAGTGAAGGGGGCGATTTCTCGGAGACCCAGTACTTC. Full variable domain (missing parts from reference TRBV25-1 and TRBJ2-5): EADIYQTPRYLVIGTGKKITLECSQTMGHDKMYWYQQDPGMELHLIHYSYGVNSTEKGDLSSESTVSRIRTEHFPLTLESARPSHTSQYLCASSEGGDFSETQYFGPGTRLLVL.

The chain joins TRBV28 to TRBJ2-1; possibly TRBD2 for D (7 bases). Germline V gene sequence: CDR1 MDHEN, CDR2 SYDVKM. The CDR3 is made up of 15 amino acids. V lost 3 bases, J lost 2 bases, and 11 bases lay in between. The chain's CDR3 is CASSFGGGPYNEQFF. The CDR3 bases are TGTGCCAGCAGTTTTGGGGGGGGCCCCTACAATGAGCAGTTCTTC.

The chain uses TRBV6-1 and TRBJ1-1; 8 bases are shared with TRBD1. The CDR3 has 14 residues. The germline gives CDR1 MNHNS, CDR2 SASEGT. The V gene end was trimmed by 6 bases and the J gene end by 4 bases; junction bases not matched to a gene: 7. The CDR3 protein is CASSLDRVLTEAFF. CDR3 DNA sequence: TGTGCCAGCAGCCTGGACAGGGTGCTCACTGAAGCTTTCTTT.

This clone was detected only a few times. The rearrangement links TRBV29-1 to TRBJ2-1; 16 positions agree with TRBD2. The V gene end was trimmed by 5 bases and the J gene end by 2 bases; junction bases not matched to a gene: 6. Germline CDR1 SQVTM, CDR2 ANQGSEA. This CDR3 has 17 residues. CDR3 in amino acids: CSVMGLAGGPAYNEQFF. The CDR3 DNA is TGCAGCGTTATGGGACTAGCGGGAGGGCCCGCCTACAATGAGCAGTTCTTC.

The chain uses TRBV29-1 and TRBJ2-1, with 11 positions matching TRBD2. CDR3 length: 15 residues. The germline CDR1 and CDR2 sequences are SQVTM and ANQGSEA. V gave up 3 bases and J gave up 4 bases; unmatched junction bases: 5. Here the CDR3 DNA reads TGCAGCGTTGACGTAGCGGGAGGGTATTACAATGAGCAGTTCTTC. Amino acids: CSVDVAGGYYNEQFF.

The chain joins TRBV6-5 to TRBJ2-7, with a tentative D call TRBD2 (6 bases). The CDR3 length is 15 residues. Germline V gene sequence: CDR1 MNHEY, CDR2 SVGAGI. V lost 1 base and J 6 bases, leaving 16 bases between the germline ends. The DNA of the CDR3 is TGTGCCAGCAGTTACTTCGGCGGGACCTTAGCCGAGCAGTACTTC. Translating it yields CASSYFGGTLAEQYF.

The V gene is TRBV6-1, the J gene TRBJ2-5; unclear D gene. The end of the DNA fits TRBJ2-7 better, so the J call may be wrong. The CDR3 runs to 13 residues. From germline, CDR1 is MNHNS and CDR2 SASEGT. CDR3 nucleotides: TGTGCCAGCAGTGAAGCCGGCGGTAACGAGCAGTACTTC. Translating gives CASSEAGGNEQYF.

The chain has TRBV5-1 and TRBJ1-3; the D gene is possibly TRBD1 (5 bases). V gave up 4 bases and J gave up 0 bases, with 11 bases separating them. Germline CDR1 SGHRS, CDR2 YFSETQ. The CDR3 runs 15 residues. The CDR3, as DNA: TGCGCCAGCAGCCCCACGGGGGGCTCTGGAAACACCATATATTTT. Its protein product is CASSPTGGSGNTIYF.

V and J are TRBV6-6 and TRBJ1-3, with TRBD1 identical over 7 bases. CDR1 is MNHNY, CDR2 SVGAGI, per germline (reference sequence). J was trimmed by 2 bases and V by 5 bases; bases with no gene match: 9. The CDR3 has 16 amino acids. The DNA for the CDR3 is TGTGCCAGCAGTATCCTCGGACAGGCAACTGGAAACACCATATATTTT. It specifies CASSILGQATGNTIYF.

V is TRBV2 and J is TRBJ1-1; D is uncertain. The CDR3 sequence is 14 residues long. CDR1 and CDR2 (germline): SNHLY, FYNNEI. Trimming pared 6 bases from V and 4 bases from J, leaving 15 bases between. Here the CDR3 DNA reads TGTGCCAGCAGCCGCCGTGGAGGGAGCACTGAAGCTTTCTTT. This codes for CASSRRGGSTEAFF.

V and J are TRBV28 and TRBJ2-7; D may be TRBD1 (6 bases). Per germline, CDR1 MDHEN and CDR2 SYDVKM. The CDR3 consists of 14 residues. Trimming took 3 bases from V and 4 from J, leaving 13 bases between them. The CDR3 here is CASSFRHREYEQYF. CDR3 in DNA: TGTGCCAGCAGTTTCCGTCACAGGGAATACGAGCAGTACTTC.